A selection of T cell receptor beta chains follows, all from one sample in a study of T cells in localized non-small cell lung cancer. The protocol was immunoSEQ multiplex PCR, while the TCRdb copy is restricted to in-frame clones and leaves out a portion. The data contain fewer than 40,000 clones, 93% of them singletons. Sequenced here: peripheral blood, sampled before any cancer treatment. The receptors stem from a female donor older than 55 with stage I lung adenocarcinoma. Each CDR3 is given with its conserved first and last residue. Each record gives: D gene, J gene, V gene, clone size, CDR3 DNA, CDR3 protein. D genes are given only for firm matches. The size entry is marked missing in some rows and otherwise reads once, few, many or a size class.

- | TRBJ2-7 | TRBV9 | - | TGTGCCAGCAGCGTATTCCAGGGGTCCCACGAGCAGTACTTC | CASSVFQGSHEQYF
TRBD1 | TRBJ1-5 | TRBV19 | - | TGTGCCAGTAAAGGAGGATCCGGGACAGGAAACCAGCCCCAGCATTTT | CASKGGSGTGNQPQHF
- | TRBJ2-7 | TRBV7-2 | - | TGTGCCAGCAGCTTGACGGGGGAGAGCTCCTACGAGCAGTACTTC | CASSLTGESSYEQYF
TRBD2 | TRBJ2-2 | TRBV11-1 | - | TGTGCCAGCAGACCTGGGACTAGCGGGACGAACACCGGGGAGCTGTTTTTT | CASRPGTSGTNTGELFF
- | TRBJ1-4 | TRBV7-2 | - | TGTGCCAGCAGCTTCGGTCGTCTTGAAAAACTGTTTTTT | CASSFGRLEKLFF
- | TRBJ2-2 | TRBV29-1 | - | TGCAGCGTTGGGGTCAGAAGAAACACCGGGGAGCTGTTTTTT | CSVGVRRNTGELFF
- | TRBJ2-2 | TRBV7-2 | - | TGTGCCAGCAGCTTGATCCCCGGGGAGCTGTTTTTT | CASSLIPGELFF
TRBD2 | TRBJ2-1 | TRBV14 | - | TGTGCCAGCAGCCAAGATGGGCAGCGGGGGCCCTGGGATGAGCAGTTCTTC | CASSQDGQRGPWDEQFF
- | TRBJ1-5 | TRBV7-2 | - | TGTGCCAGCAGCTCACAGGGTTCCGGGGGAGCCCAGCATTTT | CASSSQGSGGAQHF
- | TRBJ1-4 | TRBV27 | - | TGTGCCAGCAGTTTAAACCACTATGAAAAACTGTTTTTT | CASSLNHYEKLFF
- | TRBJ1-1 | TRBV27 | - | TGTGCCAGCAGTTTAAAGGAGAACACTGAAGCTTTCTTT | CASSLKENTEAFF
TRBD1 | TRBJ1-1 | TRBV6-5 | once | TGTGCCAGCAGTTCCCCCCGACAGGGAGGCACTGAAGCTTTCTTT | CASSSPRQGGTEAFF
- | TRBJ2-3 | TRBV29-1 | - | TGCAGCGCCCGGGCGGGGACAGCCAGCACAGATACGCAGTATTTT | CSARAGTASTDTQYF
- | TRBJ1-5 | TRBV6-1 | - | TGTGCCAGCAGTGAAGTTAATAATCAGCCCCAGCATTTT | CASSEVNNQPQHF
- | TRBJ1-4 | TRBV4-3 | - | TGCGCCAGCAGCCAAGATCTCCAGGCCTTGCTTGAAAAACTGTTTTTT | CASSQDLQALLEKLFF
- | TRBJ2-5 | TRBV12-5 | - | TGTGCTAGTGGTTTGCCAGGGATTTTCCAAGAGACCCAGTACTTC | CASGLPGIFQETQYF
- | TRBJ1-4 | TRBV19 | - | TGTGCCAGTAGTATTGGGGAGGCAATGAGGGGAAAACTGTTTTTT | CASSIGEAMRGKLFF
TRBD1 | TRBJ1-1 | TRBV10-3 | - | TGTGCCATCAGGACAGGGGGCTTGGGCACTGAAGCTTTCTTT | CAIRTGGLGTEAFF